This T cell receptor (beta chain) was recovered during a study of blood T cell repertoires in COVID-19 (dated by TCRdb to 2020 to 2021). With regard to the full study: Collaborator samples came from the United States, Italy and Spain and covered acute and convalescent phases of COVID-19. The prospective study material was composed of cDNA or gDNA derived from T cells, B-cell-depleted T cells, or PBMCs. Subjects who had been exposed to COVID-19, were actively infected with it, or had recovered from it provided the deeply sampled blood TCRbeta repertoires that made up the dataset. The repertoires were released in a freely available public database meant as a resource for research on the immune response to SARS-CoV-2. The sample metadata nearly always contained a de-identified subject ID, COVID-19 status, age in years and sex. Samples came from the ongoing ImmuneRACE study (first 160 participants) plus 1,254 subjects from 6 global collaborators. Where available, HLA class I and class II types were taken from metadata supplied by the sample provider and were not determined by assay-based typing.

Participants in the prospective study were enrolled through a virtual design, were aged roughly 18 to 90 years, and lived in roughly 26 United States geographic areas. In the prospective study, participants were assigned to cohorts based on the clinical history participants reported in a screening survey and a study questionnaire. Recovered participants in ImmuneRACE Cohort 3 were defined as having two consecutive negative NP/OP PCR tests, clearance from a healthcare professional, or resolution of symptoms. Mobile phlebotomists in the prospective study collected whole blood, serum and a nasopharyngeal or oropharyngeal swab from every participant. Over an approximately two-month period, participants in the prospective study had the option of providing additional blood draws and questionnaires. Before DNA extraction, prospective study blood samples were shipped either frozen or at room temperature.

Concerning this clone itself: Its antigen remains unidentified. No base qualities exist here, and no much larger clone lies one base off it.

Findings and caveats that apply to the study as a whole: The amount of clinical and demographic metadata varied by source and participant and was provided uncurated.

Sequences SEHNR (CDR1) and FQNEAQ (CDR2) are obtained from the germline V gene (reference sequence). After removal of 3 bases from V and 7 bases from J, the junction retains 14 bases not matched to a gene. The cysteine opens and the phenylalanine closes a CDR3 of 16 amino acids. Just CDR3 DNA is preserved here, 48 bases in frame from base 1. TCRbeta CDR3 regions were amplified from genomic DNA using the immunoSEQ Assay, a bias-controlled multiplex PCR. In the authors' own workflow: The number of nucleated cells in each sample was estimated from the amplification of reference gene primers within the assay. Sequence reads were collapsed and filtered to measure the absolute abundance of every unique TCRbeta CDR3 rearrangement. For each sample, productive Simpson clonality was calculated as the square root of Simpson's diversity index over productive rearrangements. TCRdb mirrors the immuneACCESS table, restricted to in-frame sequences. Some clones are absent from its copies; in checked studies, under half trace to an unresolved V gene, and the reason for the others is unknown. V, J and clone size are taken as reported in that table, and D and trimming were inferred from the DNA itself. The sample table contains 350,000 to 400,000 clones; only one count was recorded for roughly 89% of them. The ten largest clones add up to 1.7% of the sample.

Specimen: PBMCs or T cells enriched from blood (not recorded which). This clonotype was sampled from a woman aged 25-40 years who had recovered from COVID-19. This chain joins TRBV7-9 to TRBJ1-2; TRBD1 lines up with 7 middle nucleotides. The DNA is TGTGCCAGCAGCTTTGCCCGTAACAGGACAGGATCTGGCTACACCTTC. Its protein is CASSFARNRTGSGYTF.